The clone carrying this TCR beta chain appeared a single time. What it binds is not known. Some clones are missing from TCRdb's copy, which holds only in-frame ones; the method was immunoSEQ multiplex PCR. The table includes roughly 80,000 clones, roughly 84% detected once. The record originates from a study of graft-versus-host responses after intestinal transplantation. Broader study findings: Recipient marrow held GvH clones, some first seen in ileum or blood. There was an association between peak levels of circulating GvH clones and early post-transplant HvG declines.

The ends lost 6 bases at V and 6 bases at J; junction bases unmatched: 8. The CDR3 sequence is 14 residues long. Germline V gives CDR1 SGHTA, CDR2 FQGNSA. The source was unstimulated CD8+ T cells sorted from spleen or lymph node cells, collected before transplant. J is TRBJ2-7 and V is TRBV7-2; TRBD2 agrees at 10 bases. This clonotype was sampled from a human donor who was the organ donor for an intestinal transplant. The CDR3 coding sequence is TGTGCCAGCAGAACTCCGGGACTAGCGTTCGAGCAGTACTTC. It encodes CASRTPGLAFEQYF.